The 19 T cell receptor beta chains presented below share a single source sample, sequenced in a study of technical replicates of blood from several donors. Profiled with immunoSEQ multiplex PCR; TCRdb holds only in-frame clones, not every one. The table lists over 55,000 clones, around 97% of them singletons. The sample was T cells isolated from PBMCs. These receptor sequences come from a human donor in good health.

CDR3 nucleotide sequence: TGTGCCAGCAGTTTAGGCAGGGGGCCCTACGAGCAGTACTTC. Amino acids: CASSLGRGPYEQYF. V and J are TRBV28 and TRBJ2-7, with 8 bases identical to TRBD1. CDR1 and CDR2 (germline): MDHEN, SYDVKM. The CDR3 covers 14 residues. The V segment lost 2 bases and the J segment 2 bases; nucleotides outside the gene matches: 2.

This chain joins TRBV5-1 and TRBJ2-7, with 12 bases lining up with TRBD2. CDR1 is SGHRS and CDR2 is YFSETQ in the germline V gene. CDR3 size: 17 residues. V dropped 4 bases and J dropped 7; count of bases not matched to a gene: 15. CDR3 sequence: CASSASTPSGGAREQYF. Here the CDR3 DNA reads TGCGCCAGCAGCGCCAGTACCCCTAGCGGGGGGGCAAGGGAGCAGTACTTC.

The CDR3 loop is CASSGGADTQYF. CDR3 sequence (DNA): TGTGCCAGCAGCGGGGGGGCAGATACGCAGTATTTT. The chain carries TRBV9 and TRBJ2-3, with D perhaps TRBD2 (6 bases). The V and J ends lost 3 bases and 4 bases respectively, with 6 bases between them. The CDR3 sequence is 12 residues long. Germline lookup yields CDR1 SGDLS and CDR2 YYNGEE.

This CDR3 is CASGSSGQGAFGYTF. CDR3 sequence (DNA): TGTGCCAGCGGTTCTTCGGGACAGGGGGCTTTTGGCTACACCTTC. V usage is TRBV6-5 and J usage is TRBJ1-2, with 12 bases fitting TRBD1. The CDR3 is 15 residues long. J was trimmed by 7 bases and V by 8 bases; bases with no gene match: 11. CDR1 and CDR2 (germline): MNHEY, SVGAGI.

This clone has a single count. The J gene is TRBJ1-4, the V gene TRBV7-9; D gene uncertain. Germline loops: CDR1 SEHNR, CDR2 FQNEAQ (reference sequence). This CDR3 is 16 amino acids long. Trimming shortened V by 5 bases and J by 7 bases, and 20 bases separated the two germline ends. CDR3 coding DNA: TGTGCCAGCAGCCTAAATAGAGGGTATGGGCCTGAAAAACTGTTTTTT. Its translation is CASSLNRGYGPEKLFF.

V usage is TRBV10-3 and J usage is TRBJ1-1; TRBD1 aligns across 8 bases. The V segment lost 7 bases and the J segment 4 bases; nucleotides outside the gene matches: 17. Germline loops: CDR1 ENHRY, CDR2 SYGVKD. The CDR3 has 17 amino acids. As DNA, the CDR3 is TGTGCCATCACCACGGGGAACAGGGGGAAACGGGGCACTGAAGCTTTCTTT. Translated, it gives CAITTGNRGKRGTEAFF.

The J gene is TRBJ2-7, the V gene TRBV4-2; the match to TRBD2 covers 7 bases. V lost 3 bases, J lost 4 bases, and 6 bases stayed unmatched. The CDR3 length is 14 residues. Germline V gene lookup returns CDR1 LGHNA and CDR2 YNFKEQ. This CDR3 reads CASSQGREPYEQYF. CDR3 coding DNA: TGTGCCAGCAGCCAGGGGCGGGAGCCATACGAGCAGTACTTC.

The J gene is TRBJ1-6, the V gene TRBV4-1; D possibly corresponds to TRBD1 (6 bases). CDR3 size: 17 residues. Germline V gene lookup returns CDR1 MGHRA and CDR2 YSYEKL. V lost 4 bases and J 0 bases, leaving 13 bases between the germline ends. The CDR3 DNA reads TGCGCCAGCAGCCCCCGGGACACCGTCTCCTATAATTCACCCCTCCACTTT. As protein: CASSPRDTVSYNSPLHF.

This chain connects TRBV6-5 to TRBJ2-4, with D maybe TRBD1 (6 bases). Germline CDR1 and CDR2: MNHEY and SVGAGI. The CDR3 covers 14 residues. Trimming stripped 5 bases from V and 1 base from J, with 9 bases between. The CDR3 reads CASSVDSAKNIQYF. The DNA for the CDR3 is TGTGCCAGCAGTGTGGACAGCGCCAAAAACATTCAGTACTTC.

The genes are TRBV19 and TRBJ1-2; no reliable D call. The V and J ends lost 3 bases and 5 bases respectively, with 10 bases between them. The CDR3 runs 13 residues. The germline V gene encodes CDR1 LNHDA and CDR2 SQIVND (reference sequence). CDR3 amino acids: CASSIGQFYGYTF. CDR3 sequence (DNA): TGTGCCAGTAGTATTGGGCAGTTTTATGGCTACACCTTC.

The chain carries TRBV5-6 and TRBJ1-1; tentatively, D is TRBD1 (6 bases). CDR3 length equals 14 residues. Germline V gene data show CDR1 as SGHDT and CDR2 as YYEEEE. V was trimmed by 1 base and J by 11 bases, leaving 18 bases between them. The CDR3 region is CASSLRGNPLTAFF. CDR3 DNA: TGTGCCAGCAGCTTGAGGGGGAATCCCTTGACCGCTTTCTTT.

This clone has more than one count but fewer than ten. The chain is built from TRBV6-5 and TRBJ1-2; TRBD1 agrees at 12 bases. After removal of 2 bases from V and 8 bases from J, the junction contained 6 bases not matched to a gene. The germline V gene has CDR1 MNHEY and CDR2 SVGAGI. This CDR3 is built from 15 residues. The CDR3 coding sequence is TGTGCCAGCAGTTACGGGGACAGGGGGCGAGAGGGCTACACCTTC. It is translated as CASSYGDRGREGYTF.

The chain links TRBV5-6 to TRBJ2-5; 13 nucleotides match TRBD2. With 1 base clipped from V and 6 bases from J, the junction kept 3 bases outside the gene matches. Germline loops: CDR1 SGHDT, CDR2 YYEEEE. This CDR3 contains 15 residues. CDR3 loop: CASSLWTSGSQTQYF. CDR3 nucleotide sequence: TGTGCCAGCAGCTTGTGGACTAGCGGGAGCCAGACCCAGTACTTC.

The chain joins TRBV5-1 to TRBJ2-2; the match to TRBD1 covers 7 bases. The CDR3 loop spans 16 amino acids. Germline lookup yields CDR1 SGHRS and CDR2 YFSETQ. V trimming: 1 base; J trimming: 1 base; junction bases outside the gene matches: 4. As DNA, the CDR3 is TGCGCCAGCAGCTTGCTCGGGACAGTGAACACCGGGGAGCTGTTTTTT. This codes for CASSLLGTVNTGELFF. The variable domain in full, completed from reference TRBV5-1 and TRBJ2-2, reads KAGVTQTPRYLIKTRGQQVTLSCSPISGHRSVSWYQQTPGQGLQFLFEYFSETQRNKGNFPGRFSGRQFSNSRSEMNVSTLELGDSALYLCASSLLGTVNTGELFFGEGSRLTVL.

The chain links TRBV10-2 to TRBJ2-7; 8 bases are shared with TRBD2. Germline CDR1 is WSHSY and CDR2 is SAAADI. V gave up 10 bases and J gave up 2 bases; unmatched junction bases: 7. The CDR3 runs 13 residues. The CDR3 DNA reads TGCGCCACCAGACTAGCGCAGACCTACGAGCAGTACTTC. Protein product: CATRLAQTYEQYF.

This clone was observed once. This chain links TRBV6-5 with TRBJ2-3; 8 bases are a match to TRBD2. Germline CDR1 MNHEY, CDR2 SVGAGI. This CDR3 has 15 residues. With V trimmed by 6 bases and J by 1 base, 6 bases remained unmatched. The CDR3 reads CASRGRAGGTDTQYF. Here the CDR3 DNA reads TGTGCCAGCAGGGGTCGAGCGGGAGGCACAGATACGCAGTATTTT.

The rearrangement uses TRBV11-2 and TRBJ2-7; weak D call: TRBD1 (5 bases). The CDR3 is 15 residues long. The germline gives CDR1 SGHAT, CDR2 FQNNGV. Deletions cut 0 bases from V and 3 bases from J, with 12 bases between. CDR3 sequence (DNA): TGTGCCAGCAGCTTAGAACCTGCAGGGATCTACGAGCAGTACTTC. Amino acid sequence: CASSLEPAGIYEQYF.

The DNA of the CDR3 is TGTGCCAGCAGTCTCCGTTTTACTCGGGAAAAACTGTTTTTT. This gives the protein CASSLRFTREKLFF. The chain links TRBV6-6 to TRBJ1-4, with unresolved D. Germline V CDR1 and CDR2: MNHNY, SVGAGI (reference sequence). CDR3 size: 14 residues. Trimming took off 5 bases at V and 8 bases at J, with 15 bases between the two ends.

The J gene is TRBJ1-3, the V gene TRBV30; D is uncertain. Germline CDR1 is GTSNPN and CDR2 is SVGIG (reference sequence). Trimming shortened V by 3 bases and J by 7 bases, and 10 bases separated the two germline ends. The CDR3 totals 12 residues. The CDR3 nucleotides are TGTGCCTGGAGCCTGGGCCCGAACACCATATATTTT. It is translated as CAWSLGPNTIYF.